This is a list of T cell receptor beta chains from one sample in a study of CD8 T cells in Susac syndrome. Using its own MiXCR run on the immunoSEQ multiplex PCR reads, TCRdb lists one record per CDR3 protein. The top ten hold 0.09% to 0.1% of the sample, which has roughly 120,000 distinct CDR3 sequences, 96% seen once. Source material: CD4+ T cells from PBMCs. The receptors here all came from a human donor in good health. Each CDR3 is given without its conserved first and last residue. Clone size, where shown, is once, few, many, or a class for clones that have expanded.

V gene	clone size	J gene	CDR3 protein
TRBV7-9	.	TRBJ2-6	ASSLQGFSGANVLT
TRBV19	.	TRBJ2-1	ASSELSGAYNEQF
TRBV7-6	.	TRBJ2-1	ASSPQRLAGGYNEQF
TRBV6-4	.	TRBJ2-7	ASSDWDEQY
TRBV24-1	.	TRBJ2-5	ATSDLPVTGAQETQY
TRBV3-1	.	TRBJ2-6	AISYSGANVLT
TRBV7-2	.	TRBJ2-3	ASSRSPRDTDTQY
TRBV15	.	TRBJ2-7	ATSRDLTVKGN
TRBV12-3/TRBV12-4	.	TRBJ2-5	ASSFLSAPWEKETQY
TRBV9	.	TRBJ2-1	ASSETGGDYNEQF
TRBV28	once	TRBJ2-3	ASSLAASSTDTQY
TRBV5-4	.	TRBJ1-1	ASSVIDRATEAF
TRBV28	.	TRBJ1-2	ASSLGGTGSYGYT
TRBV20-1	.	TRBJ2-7	SASGLAGDPYEQY
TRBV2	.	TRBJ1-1	ASSDEAGGTEAF
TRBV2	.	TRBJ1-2	ASTKTGVYGYT
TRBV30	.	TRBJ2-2	AWSGGRTGGRTGELF
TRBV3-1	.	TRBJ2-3	ASSQGPGRGTDTQY
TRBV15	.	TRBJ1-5	ATSRDREPHQPQH
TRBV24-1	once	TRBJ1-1	ATSDSRDVNTEAF
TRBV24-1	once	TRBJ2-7	ATSDFAQGRDEQY
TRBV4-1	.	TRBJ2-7	ASSPTSGRVPYEQY
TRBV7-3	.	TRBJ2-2	ASSLHEGGELF
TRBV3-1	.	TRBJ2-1	ASSLGRLAGEVF
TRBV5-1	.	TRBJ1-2	ASSLYTGGNGYT
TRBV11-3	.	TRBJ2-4	ASSLQEGNIQY
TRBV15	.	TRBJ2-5	ATSSPGLEETQY
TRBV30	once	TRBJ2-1	AWSATSGGRNEQF
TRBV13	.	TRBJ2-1	ASSTRAGAVNEQF
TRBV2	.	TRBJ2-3	ASRRAGDTQY
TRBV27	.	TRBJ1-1	ASSFRENTEAF
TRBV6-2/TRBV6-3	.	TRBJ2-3	ASSSGQYTQY
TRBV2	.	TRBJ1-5	ASSPGTEDQPQH
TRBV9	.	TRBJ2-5	ASSRLPSAEETQY
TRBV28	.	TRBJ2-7	ASSSPGTIYEQY
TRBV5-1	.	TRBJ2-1	ASSLEGVYNEQF
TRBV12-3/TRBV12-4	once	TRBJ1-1	ASILDRRNTEAF
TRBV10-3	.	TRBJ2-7	AISESGQGADEQY
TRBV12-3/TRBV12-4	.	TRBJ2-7	ASSLEALSSSYEQY
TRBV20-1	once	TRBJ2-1	SASANSGKSYNEQF
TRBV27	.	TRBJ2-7	ASSFREGYEQY
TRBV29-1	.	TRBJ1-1	SVEQGAGNTEAF
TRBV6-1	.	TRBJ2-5	ASKPQSYQETQY
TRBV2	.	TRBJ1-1	ASSLVPGNTEAF
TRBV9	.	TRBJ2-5	ASSGLVGGETQY
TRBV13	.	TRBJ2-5	ASRSAFYLDRGQETQY
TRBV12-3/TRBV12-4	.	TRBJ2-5	ASSLRVRGPSETQY